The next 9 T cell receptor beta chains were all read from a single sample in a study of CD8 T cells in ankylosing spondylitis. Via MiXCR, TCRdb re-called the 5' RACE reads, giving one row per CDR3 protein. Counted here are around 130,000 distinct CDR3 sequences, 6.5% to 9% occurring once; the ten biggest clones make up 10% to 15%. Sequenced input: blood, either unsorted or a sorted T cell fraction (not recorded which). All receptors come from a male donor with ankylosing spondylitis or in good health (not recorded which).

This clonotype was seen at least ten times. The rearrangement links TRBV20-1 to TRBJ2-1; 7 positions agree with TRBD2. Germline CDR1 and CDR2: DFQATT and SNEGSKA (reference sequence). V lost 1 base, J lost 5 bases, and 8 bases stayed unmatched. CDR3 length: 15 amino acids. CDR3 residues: CSARAHLAVDNEQFF. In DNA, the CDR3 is TGCAGTGCTAGAGCCCACCTAGCGGTGGACAATGAGCAGTTCTTC.

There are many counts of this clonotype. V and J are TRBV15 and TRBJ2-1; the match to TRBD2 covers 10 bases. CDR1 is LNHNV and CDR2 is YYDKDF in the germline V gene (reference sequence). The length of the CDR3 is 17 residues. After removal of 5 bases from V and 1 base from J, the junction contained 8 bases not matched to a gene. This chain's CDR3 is CATSGPLAGVSYNEQFF. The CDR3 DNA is TGTGCCACCAGCGGGCCCCTAGCGGGGGTTTCCTACAATGAGCAGTTCTTC. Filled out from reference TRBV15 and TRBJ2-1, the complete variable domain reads DAMVIQNPRYQVTQFGKPVTLSCSQTLNHNVMYWYQQKSSQAPKLLFHYYDKDFNNEADTPDNFQSRRPNTSFCFLDIRSPGLGDTAMYLCATSGPLAGVSYNEQFFGPGTRLTVL.

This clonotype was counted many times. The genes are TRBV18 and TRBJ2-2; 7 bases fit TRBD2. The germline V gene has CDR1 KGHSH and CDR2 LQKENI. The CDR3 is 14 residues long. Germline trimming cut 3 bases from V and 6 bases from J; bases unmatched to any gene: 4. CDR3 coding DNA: TGTGCCAGCTCACCGCGGGAGACCGCCGGGGAGCTGTTTTTT. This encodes CASSPRETAGELFF.

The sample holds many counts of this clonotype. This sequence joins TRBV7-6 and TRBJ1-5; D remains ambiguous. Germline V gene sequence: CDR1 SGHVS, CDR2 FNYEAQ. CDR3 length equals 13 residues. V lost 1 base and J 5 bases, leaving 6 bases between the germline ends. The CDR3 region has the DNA TGTGCCAGCAGCTTAGACAGCCATCAGCCCCAGCATTTT. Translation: CASSLDSHQPQHF.

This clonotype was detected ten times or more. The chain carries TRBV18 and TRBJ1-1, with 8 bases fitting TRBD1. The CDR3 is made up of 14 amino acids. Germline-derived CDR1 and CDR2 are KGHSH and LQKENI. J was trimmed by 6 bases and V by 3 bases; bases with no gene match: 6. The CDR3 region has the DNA TGTGCCAGCTCACCTGGACAGGGAAGAGCTGAAGCTTTCTTT. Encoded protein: CASSPGQGRAEAFF.

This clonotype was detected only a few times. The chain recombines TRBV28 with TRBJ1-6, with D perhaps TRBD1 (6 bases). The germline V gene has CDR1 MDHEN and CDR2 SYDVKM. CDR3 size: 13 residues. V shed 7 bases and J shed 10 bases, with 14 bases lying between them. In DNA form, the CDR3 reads TGTGCCAGCACAGGACAGATCAAATCACCCCTCCACTTT. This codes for CASTGQIKSPLHF.

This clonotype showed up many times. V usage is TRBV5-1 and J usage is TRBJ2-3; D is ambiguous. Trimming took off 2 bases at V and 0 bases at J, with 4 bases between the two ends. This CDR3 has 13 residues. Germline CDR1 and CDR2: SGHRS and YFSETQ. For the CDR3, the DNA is TGCGCCAGCAGCTTATACAGCACAGATACGCAGTATTTT. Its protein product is CASSLYSTDTQYF.

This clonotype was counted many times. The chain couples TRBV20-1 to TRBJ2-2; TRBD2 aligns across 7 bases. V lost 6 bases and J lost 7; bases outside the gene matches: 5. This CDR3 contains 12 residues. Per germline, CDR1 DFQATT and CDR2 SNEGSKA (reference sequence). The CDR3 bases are TGCAGTGCCAGCCGGGGGGTCGGGGAGCTGTTTTTT. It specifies CSASRGVGELFF.

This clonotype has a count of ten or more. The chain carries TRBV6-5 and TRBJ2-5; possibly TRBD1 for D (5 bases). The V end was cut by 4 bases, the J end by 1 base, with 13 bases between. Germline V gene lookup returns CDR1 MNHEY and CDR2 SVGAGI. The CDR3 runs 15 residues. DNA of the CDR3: TGTGCCAGCAGTTCCCTCAGAAGGGGCCAAGAGACCCAGTACTTC. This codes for CASSSLRRGQETQYF.